This record covers a single T cell receptor beta chain. The CDR3 has 14 amino acids. Germline CDR1 reads SGHAT; CDR2 reads FQNNGV. V was cut by 2 bases and J by 1 base, with 7 bases left in between. Alongside a J-beta primer mix, a sample-barcoded 5' primer served in a second PCR lasting about 7 to 12 cycles. TCRdb analysed the 5' RACE reads with MiXCR anew, one entry per CDR3 protein. The data show hundreds of thousands of distinct CDR3 sequences, with roughly 20% seen just once and more than 3% held by the top ten. The record originates from a study of blood T cells in healthy people across ages. This clonotype originated in a man between 65 and 80 years old in good health. V gene TRBV11-2 combines with J gene TRBJ2-3, with a possible D match to TRBD2 (6 bases). The sequenced sample consisted of blood. CDR3 sequence reads: CASSLWGGTDTQYF. The CDR3 DNA is TGTGCCAGCAGCTTATGGGGGGGCACAGATACGCAGTATTTT.